This T cell receptor beta chain appears in the sequencing data of a study of cytomegalovirus exposure and HLA in healthy donors. Study-wide results and caveats: In a later analysis, V- and J-gene trimming of beta chains associated with a DCLRE1C missense variant, replicated independently.

Comment on this clone: Its antigen is unidentified. Other DNA variants within this sample encode the same CDR3.

PCR employed 60 Vbeta and 13 Jbeta primers. Assay: immunoSEQ multiplex PCR; the TCRdb copy retains only in-frame clones and omits some. The table lists 100,000 to 150,000 clones, 80% of them singletons. The CDR3 consists of 12 residues. Germline V CDR1 and CDR2: MNHEY, SVGAGI. V lost 6 bases, J lost 2 bases, and 7 bases lay in between. The sequence derives from a man aged 30 to 45 in good health and CMV-seropositive. Sample: PBMCs. V usage is TRBV6-5 and J usage is TRBJ1-1; D not certain. The CDR3 spells CASSRKNTEAFF. In DNA, the CDR3 is TGTGCCAGCAGCCGTAAAAACACTGAAGCTTTCTTT.